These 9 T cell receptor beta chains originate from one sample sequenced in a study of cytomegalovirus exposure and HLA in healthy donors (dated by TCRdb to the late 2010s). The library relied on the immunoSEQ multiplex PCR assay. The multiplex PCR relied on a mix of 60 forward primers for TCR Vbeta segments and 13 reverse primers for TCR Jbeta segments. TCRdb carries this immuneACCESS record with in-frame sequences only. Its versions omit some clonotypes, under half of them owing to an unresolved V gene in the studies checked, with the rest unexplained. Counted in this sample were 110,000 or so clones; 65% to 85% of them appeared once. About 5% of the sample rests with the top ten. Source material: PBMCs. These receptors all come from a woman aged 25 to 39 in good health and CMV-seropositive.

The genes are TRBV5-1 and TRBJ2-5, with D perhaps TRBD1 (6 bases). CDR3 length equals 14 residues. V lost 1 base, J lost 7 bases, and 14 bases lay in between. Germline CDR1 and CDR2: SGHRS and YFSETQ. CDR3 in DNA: TGCGCCAGCAGCTTGTACAGGGATTCTGCGACCCAGTACTTC. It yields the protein CASSLYRDSATQYF. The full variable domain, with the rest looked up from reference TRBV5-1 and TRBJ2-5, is KAGVTQTPRYLIKTRGQQVTLSCSPISGHRSVSWYQQTPGQGLQFLFEYFSETQRNKGNFPGRFSGRQFSNSRSEMNVSTLELGDSALYLCASSLYRDSATQYFGPGTRLLVL.

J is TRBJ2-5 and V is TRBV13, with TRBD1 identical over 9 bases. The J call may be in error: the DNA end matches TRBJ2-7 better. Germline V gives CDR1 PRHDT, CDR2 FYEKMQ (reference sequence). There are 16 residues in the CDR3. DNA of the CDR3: TGTGCCAGCAGCTTTTACAGGGGGCTAGAACCCTACGAGCAGTACTTC. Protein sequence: CASSFYRGLEPYEQYF.

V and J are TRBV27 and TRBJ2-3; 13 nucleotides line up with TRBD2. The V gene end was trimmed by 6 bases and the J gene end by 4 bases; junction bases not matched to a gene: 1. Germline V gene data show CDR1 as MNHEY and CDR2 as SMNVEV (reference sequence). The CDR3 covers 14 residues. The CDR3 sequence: CASRGLAGSDTQYF. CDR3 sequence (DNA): TGTGCCAGCAGGGGACTAGCGGGGTCAGATACGCAGTATTTT.

CDR3 amino acids: CASSYPMTEAFF. The CDR3, as DNA: TGTGCCAGCAGTTACCCCATGACTGAAGCTTTCTTT. The chain has TRBV6-5 and TRBJ1-1; D remains ambiguous. The CDR3 consists of 12 residues. Looked up from germline, CDR1 is MNHEY and CDR2 is SVGAGI. With 2 bases removed from V and 5 bases from J, the gap between germline ends came to 6 bases.

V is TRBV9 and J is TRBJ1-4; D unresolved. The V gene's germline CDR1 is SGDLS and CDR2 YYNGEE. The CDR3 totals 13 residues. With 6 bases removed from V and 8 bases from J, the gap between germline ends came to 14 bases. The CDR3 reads CASTPLPGEKLFF. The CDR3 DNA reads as TGTGCCAGCACCCCCCTCCCGGGGGAAAAACTGTTTTTT.

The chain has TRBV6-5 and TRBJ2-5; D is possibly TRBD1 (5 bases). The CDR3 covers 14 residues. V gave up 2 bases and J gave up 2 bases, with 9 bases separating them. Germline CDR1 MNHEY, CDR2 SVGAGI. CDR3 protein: CASSYGALQETQYF. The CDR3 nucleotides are TGTGCCAGCAGTTACGGGGCGTTACAAGAGACCCAGTACTTC.

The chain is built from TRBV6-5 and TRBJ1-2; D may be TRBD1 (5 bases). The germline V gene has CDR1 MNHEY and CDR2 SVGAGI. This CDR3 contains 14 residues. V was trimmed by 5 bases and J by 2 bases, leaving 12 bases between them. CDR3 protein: CASSRGRTNYGYTF. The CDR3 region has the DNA TGTGCCAGCAGTAGGGGCAGGACCAACTATGGCTACACCTTC.

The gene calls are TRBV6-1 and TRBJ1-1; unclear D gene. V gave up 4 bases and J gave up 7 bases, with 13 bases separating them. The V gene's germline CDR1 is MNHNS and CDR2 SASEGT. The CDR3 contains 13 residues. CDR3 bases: TGTGCCAGCAGTGCCGGGGTAGGTGGTGAAGCTTTCTTT. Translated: CASSAGVGGEAFF.

CDR3 sequence (DNA): TGTGCCAGCAGTCACCATGACAGGCCTTATCAGCCCCAGCATTTT. Its translation: CASSHHDRPYQPQHF. The gene calls are TRBV6-6 and TRBJ1-5; D might be TRBD1 (6 bases). Germline CDR1 reads MNHNY; CDR2 reads SVGAGI (reference sequence). V was pared by 5 bases and J by 5 bases, with 16 bases between. The CDR3 totals 15 residues.